Listed below are T cell receptor beta chains from one sample, sequenced in a study of PD-1 blockade in classical Hodgkin lymphoma. Clones were read by immunoSEQ multiplex PCR, and TCRdb kept only the in-frame ones, dropping some. The table records about 9,700 clones, around four fifths of them present only once. Sequenced here: peripheral blood mononuclear cells (PBMCs), sampled before the fourth cycle of nivolumab. These receptors were obtained from a human donor with classical Hodgkin lymphoma. Each CDR3 is given with its conserved first and last residue. Fields, in order: D gene, clone size, J gene, V gene, CDR3 DNA, CDR3 protein. A D gene is named only where the DNA matches it firmly. Rows may omit the clone size; those that give it use once, few, many or a size class.

TRBD2	NA	TRBJ2-1	TRBV5-1	TGCGCCAGCAGCTTGGTTCCGGGACTACAAAATGAGCAGTTCTTC	CASSLVPGLQNEQFF
TRBD1	NA	TRBJ2-1	TRBV18	TGTGCCAGCTCCCCAAAACCACAGGGGGATGACAATGAGCAGTTCTTC	CASSPKPQGDDNEQFF
NA	NA	TRBJ1-1	TRBV10-1	TGCGCCAGCAGCCTGACCCGGGAACTAAACACTGAAGCTTTCTTT	CASSLTRELNTEAFF
TRBD2	NA	TRBJ2-7	TRBV30	TGTGCCTGGATTCGTCTAGCGGGGGGCGAGCAGTACTTC	CAWIRLAGGEQYF
NA	NA	TRBJ2-5	TRBV7-9	TGTGCCAGCGGGCGGCACAGCTTGTCAGAGACCCAGTACTTC	CASGRHSLSETQYF
NA	NA	TRBJ1-1	TRBV7-9	TGTGCCAGCAGCTTAGTGGGGGGATACACTGAAGCTTTCTTT	CASSLVGGYTEAFF
TRBD1	NA	TRBJ1-1	TRBV5-1	TGCGCCAGCAGCTTGGCCCAGGGGGCGCGAACTGAAGCTTTCTTT	CASSLAQGARTEAFF
TRBD1	NA	TRBJ2-5	TRBV18	TGTGCCAGCTCACGGTATCTGGGACAGGAAGAGACCCAGTACTTC	CASSRYLGQEETQYF
NA	once	TRBJ2-7	TRBV11-2	TGTGCCAGCAGCCGACTACCTATGGGAGAGCAGTACTTC	CASSRLPMGEQYF
TRBD1	once	TRBJ1-3	TRBV19	TGTGCCAGTAGTATGCAGGGGACAGCCTACACCTCTGGAAACACCATATATTTT	CASSMQGTAYTSGNTIYF
TRBD1	NA	TRBJ1-1	TRBV6-5	TGTGCCAGCAGTTACGGGGACAGGGGTGTGACTGAAGCTTTCTTT	CASSYGDRGVTEAFF
TRBD1	NA	TRBJ2-4	TRBV11-2	TGTGCCAGCAGCTTAACCCCACAGGGGTCGTGGGGAAAAAACATTCAGTACTTC	CASSLTPQGSWGKNIQYF
NA	NA	TRBJ2-6	TRBV7-4	TGTGCCAGCAGCATAGTTCCCAGCCCACAAAGTCGGGCCAACGTCCTGACTTTC	CASSIVPSPQSRANVLTF
NA	NA	TRBJ2-1	TRBV7-9	TGTGCCAGCAGCGCCCAGGGTATCTCCTACAATGAGCAGTTCTTC	CASSAQGISYNEQFF
NA	once	TRBJ1-5	TRBV15	TGTGCCACCAGCGGCCCCCGGGGACCGAGCAATCAGCCCCAGCATTTT	CATSGPRGPSNQPQHF
NA	medium-sized	TRBJ2-3	TRBV10-1	TGCGCCAGCAGTGGCCCGGGAATGGATACGCAGTATTTT	CASSGPGMDTQYF
NA	NA	TRBJ2-3	TRBV7-3	TGTGCCAGCACCGAGTTTGACCCCCGCACAGATACGCAGTATTTT	CASTEFDPRTDTQYF
NA	NA	TRBJ2-7	TRBV2	TGTGCCAGCAGTGATGGGGAGCAGTACTTC	CASSDGEQYF
NA	NA	TRBJ1-1	TRBV5-1	TGCGCCAGCAGCTCCGGACAGTACACTGAAGCTTTCTTT	CASSSGQYTEAFF
NA	NA	TRBJ2-7	TRBV27	TGTGCCAGCAGTTTTAGCGCAAGCCCCGAGCAGTACTTC	CASSFSASPEQYF
NA	NA	TRBJ2-2	TRBV5-1	TGCGCCAGCAGCTTGGGTCAGGGGTACACCGGGGAGCTGTTTTTT	CASSLGQGYTGELFF
TRBD1	NA	TRBJ2-5	TRBV6-5	TGTGCCAGCAGCCGAGGGACAGTCCAAGAGACCCAGTACTTC	CASSRGTVQETQYF
NA	NA	TRBJ2-7	TRBV7-9	TGTGCCAGCAGCCCCCGGAAGGGCGGGGCCGAATACGAGCAGTACTTC	CASSPRKGGAEYEQYF